Presented here are 27 T cell receptor beta chains from one specimen sequenced in a study of OX40 agonist ivuxolimab in advanced cancers. This table comes from immunoSEQ multiplex PCR, and its TCRdb copy is limited to in-frame clones, with some not included. The sample has about 95,000 clones, approximately 92% seen once; the top ten hold approximately 0.36%. Source: CD4+ or CD8+ T cells sorted from blood, taken in a trial of the OX40 agonist ivuxolimab. The receptors originated from an adult with an advanced solid tumor such as melanoma, head and neck, liver or kidney cancer.

This clone was recorded once. The CDR3 loop reads CASTAGPMETQYF. CDR3 bases: TGTGCCAGCACGGCAGGGCCCATGGAGACCCAGTACTTC. The V call is TRBV6-1, the J call TRBJ2-5, with a weak D call TRBD1 (5 bases). CDR1 is MNHNS and CDR2 is SASEGT in the germline V gene. Trimming cost V 7 bases and J 5 bases, with 14 bases left between them. The CDR3 loop spans 13 amino acids.

The rearrangement uses TRBV4-2 and TRBJ2-2, with 10 bases lining up with TRBD2. Trimming took 0 bases from V and 5 from J; bases not matched to a gene: 3. The germline V gene has CDR1 LGHNA and CDR2 YNFKEQ. This CDR3 spans 16 amino acids. DNA for the CDR3: TGTGCCAGCAGCCAAGATCCAGCGGGAGGGACCGGGGAGCTGTTTTTT. Its protein product is CASSQDPAGGTGELFF.

This sequence joins TRBV28 and TRBJ2-7; a possible D gene is TRBD1 (7 bases). This CDR3 comprises 16 residues. The germline V gene encodes CDR1 MDHEN and CDR2 SYDVKM. V was trimmed by 2 bases and J by 3 bases, leaving 17 bases between them. The CDR3 region is CASSLGGGRIIYEQYF. The CDR3 nucleotides read TGTGCCAGCAGTTTAGGAGGGGGCAGGATAATCTACGAGCAGTACTTC. The whole variable domain, remainder taken from reference TRBV28 and TRBJ2-7, is DVKVTQSSRYLVKRTGEKVFLECVQDMDHENMFWYRQDPGLGLRLIYFSYDVKMKEKGDIPEGYSVSREKKERFSLILESASTNQTSMYLCASSLGGGRIIYEQYFGPGTRLTVT.

This clone was observed a single time. This chain joins TRBV4-3 and TRBJ2-1; D gene ambiguous. Between the trimmed V and J ends, which lost 4 bases and 12 bases, there was a span of 22 bases. Germline CDR1 reads LGHNA; CDR2 reads YSLEER. The CDR3 spans 15 residues. The CDR3 nucleotides read TGCGCCAGCAGCCGAACCCATCTTGAGGTCACGGTGCAGTTCTTC. It codes for CASSRTHLEVTVQFF.

The V and J genes are TRBV15 and TRBJ1-3; 8 nucleotides agree with TRBD1. This CDR3 has 15 residues. V trimming: 5 bases; J trimming: 0 bases; junction bases outside the gene matches: 3. Germline V gives CDR1 LNHNV, CDR2 YYDKDF (reference sequence). In DNA, the CDR3 is TGTGCCACCAGCCGGACAGGGACCTCTGGAAACACCATATATTTT. Translation: CATSRTGTSGNTIYF.

The chain employs TRBV28 and TRBJ1-2; TRBD1 matches 10 bases. This CDR3 spans 15 amino acids. Per the germline V gene, CDR1 is MDHEN and CDR2 is SYDVKM. V lost 6 bases and J lost 8; bases outside the gene matches: 12. Here the CDR3 DNA reads TGTGCCAGCAGCTCCCTAGGGACAGGGGTCGGGGGCTACACCTTC. As protein: CASSSLGTGVGGYTF.

The rearrangement joins TRBV11-3 to TRBJ2-1, with no clear D. This CDR3 has 13 amino acids. V dropped 4 bases and J dropped 4 bases, with 8 bases sitting between them. Germline lookup yields CDR1 SGHNT and CDR2 YENEEA. Written as DNA, the CDR3 is TGTGCCAGCAGCTCCGCCAGGTACAATGAGCAGTTCTTC. Translation: CASSSARYNEQFF.

V is TRBV18 and J is TRBJ1-4, with 7 bases matching TRBD1. The CDR3 length is 15 residues. The ends lost 6 bases at V and 4 bases at J; junction bases unmatched: 8. CDR1 KGHSH and CDR2 LQKENI come from the germline V gene. CDR3 protein: CASSPVNRGNEKLFF. The CDR3, as DNA: TGTGCCAGCTCTCCGGTCAACAGGGGTAATGAAAAACTGTTTTTT.

V usage is TRBV5-5 and J usage is TRBJ2-2; 10 nucleotides line up with TRBD1. The length of the CDR3 is 15 residues. CDR1 SGHKS and CDR2 YYEKEE come from the germline V gene (reference sequence). V shed 6 bases, J shed 6 bases, and the junction held 8 bases outside the gene matches. The CDR3 loop is CASNDRDRGSGELFF. The CDR3 nucleotides read TGTGCCAGCAACGACCGGGACAGGGGTTCCGGGGAGCTGTTTTTT.

The genes are TRBV6-1 and TRBJ2-2; D ambiguous. V gave up 0 bases and J gave up 6 bases, with 5 bases separating them. Looked up from germline, CDR1 is MNHNS and CDR2 is SASEGT. The CDR3 runs to 13 residues. CDR3 sequence: CASSEAGAGELFF. DNA for the CDR3: TGTGCCAGCAGTGAAGCGGGTGCCGGGGAGCTGTTTTTT.

CDR3 DNA sequence: TGTGCCAGCAGTTATGGACAGGGTTACGGGCAGCCCCAGCATTTT. It translates to CASSYGQGYGQPQHF. The V and J genes are TRBV6-5 and TRBJ1-5; 8 bases are shared with TRBD1. With V trimmed by 3 bases and J by 7 bases, 8 bases remained unmatched. The CDR3 totals 15 residues. Germline CDR1 is MNHEY and CDR2 is SVGAGI.

This clone was observed a single time. This rearrangement joins TRBV5-4 to TRBJ2-1, with 7 bases lining up with TRBD2. This CDR3 comprises 13 residues. Germline V gene data show CDR1 as SGHNT and CDR2 as YYREEE (reference sequence). V lost 6 bases to trimming and J lost 5 bases; unmatched junction nucleotides: 5. The CDR3 bases are TGTGCCAGCACCTTACTAGCGAACAATGAGCAGTTCTTC. Residues: CASTLLANNEQFF.

V and J are TRBV5-3 and TRBJ1-4, with 7 bases aligning to TRBD1. TRBV5-3 is identified as an open reading frame with a role that is uncertain. V trimming: 8 bases; J trimming: 7 bases; junction bases outside the gene matches: 14. This CDR3 region has 15 residues. In nucleotides, the CDR3 is TGTGCCAGCAGCATCATACAGGGGCTTGGTGAAAAACTGTTTTTT. It yields the protein CASSIIQGLGEKLFF.

The J gene is TRBJ1-2, the V gene TRBV7-9; D is perhaps TRBD1 (5 bases). The germline V gene has CDR1 SEHNR and CDR2 FQNEAQ (reference sequence). This CDR3 is 14 amino acids long. The V end was cut by 0 bases, the J end by 4 bases, with 9 bases between. Written as DNA, the CDR3 is TGTGCCAGCAGCTTAGCCAGGGCCTCCTATGGCTACACCTTC. This gives the protein CASSLARASYGYTF.

The chain carries TRBV5-4 and TRBJ2-7; the match to TRBD1 covers 9 bases. CDR1 is SGHNT and CDR2 is YYREEE in the germline V gene (reference sequence). The CDR3 consists of 15 residues. V shed 4 bases and J 5 bases; nucleotides not matched to a gene: 10. Written as DNA, the CDR3 is TGTGCCAGCAGCGTCGGGACAGGGATTTGGAACGAGCAGTACTTC. Its protein is CASSVGTGIWNEQYF.

The chain carries TRBV27 and TRBJ1-1; D is unresolved. Germline CDR1 MNHEY, CDR2 SMNVEV (reference sequence). This CDR3 spans 13 amino acids. The germline V and J ends were trimmed by 3 bases and 1 base, with 6 bases remaining between them. CDR3 bases: TGTGCCAGCAGTTTTTCGGAGAACACTGAAGCTTTCTTT. This encodes CASSFSENTEAFF.

V and J are TRBV6-5 and TRBJ2-5, with TRBD1 matching over 7 bases. The CDR3 extends over 11 amino acids. Germline CDR1 is MNHEY and CDR2 is SVGAGI. The V segment lost 5 bases and the J segment 11 bases; nucleotides outside the gene matches: 5. CDR3 in amino acids: CASSTTGQQYF. The CDR3, as DNA: TGTGCCAGCAGTACCACGGGACAGCAGTACTTC.

The chain is built from TRBV7-9 and TRBJ2-7; 10 bases are shared with TRBD2. This CDR3 has 19 amino acids. J lost 3 bases, V lost 5 bases, and 19 bases had no gene match. Germline V gives CDR1 SEHNR, CDR2 FQNEAQ (reference sequence). The CDR3 bases are TGTGCCAGCAGCACCGGACTTGGGACTAGCGAGGATAGCGACTACGAGCAGTACTTC. Amino acids: CASSTGLGTSEDSDYEQYF.

The chain combines TRBV25-1 with TRBJ1-2, with a possible D match to TRBD1 (5 bases). In germline, CDR1 is MGHDK, CDR2 SYGVNS. The ends were cut back, 2 bases at V and 3 bases at J, with 10 bases in the middle. The CDR3 totals 14 residues. The CDR3 loop reads CASSEPGSHYGYTF. CDR3 sequence (DNA): TGTGCCAGCAGTGAACCAGGGTCCCACTATGGCTACACCTTC.

This clone was detected a few times. The chain uses TRBV6-6 and TRBJ2-7; unclear D gene. The V end was cut by 6 bases, the J end by 4 bases, with 13 bases between. Per the germline V gene, CDR1 is MNHNY and CDR2 is SVGAGI (reference sequence). The CDR3 runs 13 residues. The CDR3 sequence: CASRESTMYEQYF. CDR3 coding DNA: TGTGCCAGCAGGGAGAGCACTATGTACGAGCAGTACTTC.

The chain combines TRBV27 with TRBJ1-2; weak D call: TRBD1 (6 bases). This CDR3 has 18 residues. V lost 7 bases and J 4 bases, leaving 28 bases between the germline ends. Germline CDR1 is MNHEY and CDR2 is SMNVEV (reference sequence). CDR3 protein: CASKVRGTTELRPYGYTF. DNA for the CDR3: TGTGCCAGCAAAGTGCGAGGGACAACGGAGCTGAGACCCTATGGCTACACCTTC.

This clone was observed once. The rearrangement links TRBV4-2 to TRBJ2-5; 8 positions agree with TRBD2. This CDR3 comprises 16 residues. The junction had 5 bases not matched to a gene; V was cut back by 0 bases and J by 2 bases. Germline V lookup: CDR1 LGHNA, CDR2 YNFKEQ. The CDR3: CASSQESGGGQETQYF. Written as DNA, the CDR3 is TGTGCCAGCAGCCAAGAATCAGGCGGGGGGCAAGAGACCCAGTACTTC.

The chain combines TRBV19 with TRBJ2-7, with D tentatively TRBD1 (6 bases). Germline CDR1 reads LNHDA; CDR2 reads SQIVND (reference sequence). CDR3 size: 13 residues. Deletions cut 4 bases from V and 4 bases from J, with 11 bases between. CDR3 in DNA: TGTGCCAGTAGTAAGGGGGTTCAGTACGAGCAGTACTTC. This codes for CASSKGVQYEQYF.

The chain uses TRBV19 and TRBJ2-7; 8 nucleotides align to TRBD1. This CDR3 is built from 15 residues. Germline CDR1 LNHDA, CDR2 SQIVND (reference sequence). V shed 3 bases, J shed 3 bases, and the junction held 7 bases outside the gene matches. The CDR3 reads CASSIRTGQYYEQYF. CDR3 in DNA: TGTGCCAGTAGTATTCGGACAGGGCAGTACTACGAGCAGTACTTC.

The chain uses TRBV5-4 and TRBJ2-7, with 9 positions matching TRBD1. The germline gives CDR1 SGHNT, CDR2 YYREEE (reference sequence). The CDR3 length is 15 residues. Germline trimming cut 1 base from V and 3 bases from J; bases unmatched to any gene: 5. The CDR3 protein is CASSLRDRDIYEQYF. Here the CDR3 DNA reads TGTGCCAGCAGCTTGCGGGACAGGGATATCTACGAGCAGTACTTC.

This chain links TRBV7-8 with TRBJ2-7; 8 nucleotides match TRBD1. V was pared by 7 bases and J by 1 base, with 3 bases of the junction left unmatched. The CDR3 covers 13 residues. Germline assignment: CDR1 SGHVS and CDR2 FQNEAQ. The chain's CDR3 is CASTDRESYEQYF. The CDR3 bases are TGTGCCAGCACGGACAGGGAATCCTACGAGCAGTACTTC. Complete variable domain (other parts from reference TRBV7-8 and TRBJ2-7): GAGVSQSPRYKVAKRGQDVALRCDPISGHVSLFWYQQALGQGPEFLTYFQNEAQLDKSGLPSDRFFAERPEGSVSTLKIQRTQQEDSAVYLCASTDRESYEQYFGPGTRLTVT.

The chain combines TRBV7-2 with TRBJ2-3, with a possible D match to TRBD1 (6 bases). Germline CDR1 is SGHTA and CDR2 is FQGNSA. The CDR3 is 15 residues long. V gave up 5 bases and J gave up 2 bases, with 14 bases separating them. CDR3 nucleotides: TGTGCCAGCAGCATCGGGACACCAGACACAGATACGCAGTATTTT. This gives the protein CASSIGTPDTDTQYF. Together with reference TRBV7-2 and TRBJ2-3, the CDR3 gives the full variable domain: GAGVSQSPSNKVTEKGKDVELRCDPISGHTALYWYRQSLGQGLEFLIYFQGNSAPDKSGLPSDRFSAERTGGSVSTLTIQRTQQEDSAVYLCASSIGTPDTDTQYFGPGTRLTVL.